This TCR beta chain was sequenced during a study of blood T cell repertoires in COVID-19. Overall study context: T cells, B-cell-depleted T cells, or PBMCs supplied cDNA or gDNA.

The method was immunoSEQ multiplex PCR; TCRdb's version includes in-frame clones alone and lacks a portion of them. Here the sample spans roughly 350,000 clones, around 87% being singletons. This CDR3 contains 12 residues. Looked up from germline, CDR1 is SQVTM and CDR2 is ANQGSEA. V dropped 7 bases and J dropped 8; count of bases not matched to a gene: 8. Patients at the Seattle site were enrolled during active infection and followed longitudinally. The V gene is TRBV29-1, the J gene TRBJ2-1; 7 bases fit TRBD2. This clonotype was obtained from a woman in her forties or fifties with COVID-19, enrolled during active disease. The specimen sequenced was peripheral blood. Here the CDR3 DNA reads TGCAGCGCGGGGAGGGTTTCTGATGAGCAGTTCTTC. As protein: CSAGRVSDEQFF.